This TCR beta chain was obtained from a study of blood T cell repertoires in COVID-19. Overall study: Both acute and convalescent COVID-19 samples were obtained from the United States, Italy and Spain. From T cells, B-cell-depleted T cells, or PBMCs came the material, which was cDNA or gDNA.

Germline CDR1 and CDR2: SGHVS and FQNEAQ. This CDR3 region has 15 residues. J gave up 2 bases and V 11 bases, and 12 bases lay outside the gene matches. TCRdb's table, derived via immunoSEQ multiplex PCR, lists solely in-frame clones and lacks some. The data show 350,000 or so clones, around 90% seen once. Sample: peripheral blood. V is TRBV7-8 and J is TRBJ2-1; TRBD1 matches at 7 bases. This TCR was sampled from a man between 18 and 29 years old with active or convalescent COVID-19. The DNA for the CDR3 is TGTGCCGGCACCCCCTCCGGGACAGCCTACAATGAGCAGTTCTTC. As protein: CAGTPSGTAYNEQFF.